This TCR beta chain was observed in a study of blood T cell repertoires in COVID-19. Study at large: The analysed material was cDNA or gDNA that came from T cells, B-cell-depleted T cells, or PBMCs.

Participants came from some 23 US areas, aged roughly 18 to 95 years. Participants were placed into cohorts based on the clinical history they reported. How the authors handled the data: Nucleated cell counts were estimated from reference gene primer amplification. TCRdb keeps only in-frame clones here, not all; method: immunoSEQ multiplex PCR. That table supplies the V and J calls and clone size; D and trimming were determined from the DNA. The sample records roughly 250,000 clones, approximately 86% being singletons. The CDR3 is 14 residues long. V gave up 6 bases and J gave up 3 bases, with 14 bases separating them. Germline CDR1 and CDR2: LNHDA and SQIVND (reference sequence).

The sample was PBMCs or T cells enriched from blood (not recorded which). The origin of this receptor is a woman aged 30 to 39 with acute COVID-19. The V gene is TRBV19, the J gene TRBJ2-5; tentatively, D is TRBD2 (5 bases). The CDR3 sequence: CASSPILREETQYF. DNA for the CDR3: TGTGCCAGTAGCCCAATCTTGAGGGAAGAGACCCAGTACTTC.